This TCR beta chain is drawn from a study of blood T cell repertoires in COVID-19. The CDR3 is 14 amino acids. Between the trimmed V and J ends, which lost 7 bases and 6 bases, there was a span of 17 bases. Germline values: CDR1 SGDLS, CDR2 YYNGEE. Data came from immunoSEQ multiplex PCR; TCRdb stores just in-frame clones and leaves some out. The table has around 130,000 clones, around nine tenths seen once; the top ten hold about 2%. Sequenced material: peripheral blood. This receptor was obtained from a woman between 50 and 59 years old with acute or convalescent COVID-19. This chain joins TRBV9 and TRBJ2-1, with D tentatively TRBD1 (6 bases). CDR3 nucleotides: TGTGCCAGCGGCAAGACAGGAATCTCCAATGAGCAGTTCTTC. This sequence encodes CASGKTGISNEQFF.